These 30 T cell receptor beta chains were sequenced from one sample in a study of blood T cells in healthy people across ages. For the second PCR, which ran for 7 to 11 cycles, a sample-barcoded 5' primer and a J-beta primer mix were used. TCRdb analysed the 5' RACE reads with MiXCR anew, one entry per CDR3 protein. The repertoire consists of 550,000 to 650,000 distinct CDR3 sequences, with 25% to 35% occurring once and the leading ten covering 3.6%. These same records also appear under a second study, on T cells of mothers and their children.

Sequencing was done on a sample of blood. The receptors derive from a boy aged 2 to 10 in good health.

V and J are TRBV2 and TRBJ1-4; TRBD1 matches 9 bases. Germline V lookup: CDR1 SNHLY, CDR2 FYNNEI. Trimming took 6 bases from V and 7 from J; bases not matched to a gene: 12. The CDR3 sequence is 16 residues long. The CDR3 protein is CASRKRGTGRREKLFF. The CDR3 nucleotides read TGTGCCAGCAGGAAACGCGGGACAGGGCGGCGTGAAAAACTGTTTTTT.

The V call is TRBV28, the J call TRBJ2-3; D is possibly TRBD1 (6 bases). Looked up from germline, CDR1 is MDHEN and CDR2 is SYDVKM. The CDR3 consists of 14 residues. The V and J ends lost 6 bases and 1 base respectively, with 11 bases between them. CDR3 in DNA: TGTGCCAGCAGCAACAGGGTAGGCACAGATACGCAGTATTTT. It codes for CASSNRVGTDTQYF.

The chain uses TRBV4-3 and TRBJ2-7, with 9 bases identical to TRBD2. V gave up 0 bases and J gave up 2 bases; unmatched junction bases: 5. Germline CDR1 and CDR2: LGHNA and YSLEER. The CDR3 runs to 16 residues. The CDR3 is CASSQEAGGAPYEQYF. In DNA form, the CDR3 reads TGCGCCAGCAGCCAAGAGGCGGGAGGGGCACCCTACGAGCAGTACTTC.

This clonotype was seen a handful of times. This chain connects TRBV3-1 to TRBJ1-2, with TRBD1 as a possible D gene (5 bases). V lost 4 bases, J lost 3 bases, and 9 bases lay in between. This CDR3 contains 13 residues. Germline values: CDR1 LGHDT, CDR2 YNNKEL (reference sequence). CDR3 in amino acids: CASSLRTYYGYTF. The CDR3 nucleotides are TGTGCCAGCAGCCTCAGGACATACTATGGCTACACCTTC.

In this sample, this clonotype turned up a few times. The chain joins TRBV7-2 to TRBJ2-5; D uncertain. CDR1 is SGHTA and CDR2 is FQGNSA in the germline V gene. This CDR3 has 13 amino acids. Trimming removed 5 bases at V and 5 bases at J, with 12 bases between. CDR3 in amino acids: CASSRDIRETQYF. The CDR3 DNA is TGTGCCAGCAGCCGAGATATACGGGAGACCCAGTACTTC.

In its sample, this clonotype was seen a few times. This chain connects TRBV4-3 to TRBJ2-7, with D possibly being TRBD2 (5 bases). Germline CDR1 LGHNA, CDR2 YSLEER. The CDR3 extends over 13 amino acids. The ends were cut back, 3 bases at V and 6 bases at J, with 12 bases in the middle. CDR3: CASSQVSRGEQYF. The CDR3 coding sequence is TGCGCCAGCAGCCAGGTCTCCCGGGGCGAGCAGTACTTC.

The gene calls are TRBV6-6 and TRBJ2-7; TRBD1 matches at 9 bases. CDR3 length: 14 residues. Germline V gene data show CDR1 as MNHNY and CDR2 as SVGAGI (reference sequence). With 6 bases clipped from V and 3 bases from J, the junction kept 6 bases outside the gene matches. CDR3 sequence reads: CASRARQGVYEQYF. In nucleotides, the CDR3 is TGTGCCAGCAGGGCGCGACAGGGGGTCTACGAGCAGTACTTC.

This clonotype was counted between two and nine times. A junction boundary mismatches the germline segment, possibly from a read error. The gene calls are TRBV7-9 and TRBJ2-1; either TRBD1 or TRBD2 may supply D (5 bases each). CDR3 length equals 17 residues. Germline CDR1 and CDR2: SEHNR and FQNEAQ (reference sequence). The CDR3 DNA follows: TGTGCCAGCAGCCACCGGGACCCCGAGGGCTCCTACAATGAGCAATTCTTC. Its protein product is CASSHRDPEGSYNEQFF.

The chain is built from TRBV5-1 and TRBJ2-6; D unresolved. CDR3 length: 15 amino acids. Germline assignment: CDR1 SGHRS and CDR2 YFSETQ. Trimming took off 5 bases at V and 0 bases at J, with 9 bases between the two ends. The CDR3 DNA is TGCGCCAGCAGGTTGCTGGACTCTGGGGCCAACGTCCTGACTTTC. Its protein product is CASRLLDSGANVLTF.

The chain is built from TRBV12-3 or TRBV12-4 and TRBJ2-5, with 12 positions matching TRBD2. The assigned J gene may be wrong: the sequence end matches TRBJ2-7 better. The CDR3 runs to 17 residues. In DNA, the CDR3 is TGTGCCAGCAGTTCGCCCCTCCTAGCGGGAGGGACCTACGAGCAGTACTTC. This codes for CASSSPLLAGGTYEQYF.

This chain links TRBV12-3 or TRBV12-4 with TRBJ2-1, with TRBD2 matching over 9 bases. This CDR3 is 17 amino acids long. After removal of 5 bases from V and 7 bases from J, the junction contained 15 bases not matched to a gene. CDR3 coding DNA: TGTGCCAGCAGTCCCGATTCGCTAGCGGGACGCCTTAATGAGCAGTTCTTC. This sequence encodes CASSPDSLAGRLNEQFF.

This sequence joins TRBV3-1 and TRBJ2-5, with D tentatively TRBD2 (6 bases). The J call is uncertain, as TRBJ2-7 better fits the DNA end. The CDR3 has 14 amino acids. The germline CDR1 and CDR2 sequences are LGHDT and YNNKEL (reference sequence). Here the CDR3 reads CASSQGRDYYEQYF. DNA of the CDR3: TGTGCCAGCAGCCAAGGGAGGGATTACTACGAGCAGTACTTC.

Only a few counts were recorded for this clonotype. The CDR3 sequence is CASSEYAIEQFF. The CDR3 region has the DNA TGTGCCAGCAGTGAATACGCGATTGAGCAGTTCTTC. The chain uses TRBV6-1 and TRBJ2-1; D is undetermined. The germline V gene encodes CDR1 MNHNS and CDR2 SASEGT. This CDR3 spans 12 amino acids. Trimming took off 2 bases at V and 9 bases at J, with 8 bases between the two ends.

The chain links TRBV6-5 to TRBJ2-3, with D possibly being TRBD2 (5 bases). Trimming took off 4 bases at V and 6 bases at J, with 14 bases between the two ends. The CDR3 extends over 14 amino acids. Germline V lookup: CDR1 MNHEY, CDR2 SVGAGI. The CDR3 nucleotides read TGTGCCAGCAGTTCCCCGAGGGCCTCCGATACGCAGTATTTT. It encodes CASSSPRASDTQYF.

The table lists this clonotype with a few counts. The chain joins TRBV7-9 to TRBJ2-1; D tentatively reads TRBD1 or TRBD2 (5 bases each). Trimming stripped 5 bases from V and 2 bases from J, with 13 bases between. The CDR3 length is 15 residues. The germline gives CDR1 SEHNR, CDR2 FQNEAQ (reference sequence). The CDR3 sequence is CASSLRGSTYNEQFF. The CDR3 nucleotides read TGTGCCAGCAGCCTCCGGGGCTCCACCTACAATGAGCAGTTCTTC.

The rearrangement uses TRBV5-6 and TRBJ1-1; D not certain. There are 13 residues in the CDR3. The ends were cut back, 5 bases at V and 1 base at J, with 9 bases in the middle. CDR1 SGHDT and CDR2 YYEEEE come from the germline V gene. CDR3 sequence: CASRPERNTEAFF. The CDR3 DNA reads as TGTGCCAGCAGACCCGAAAGGAACACTGAAGCTTTCTTT.

This clonotype was detected a few times. The junction and the germline gene differ at one end; a read error may be behind it. The chain joins TRBV7-7 to TRBJ2-3; D possibly corresponds to TRBD1 (7 bases). The CDR3 sequence is 15 residues long. Per germline, CDR1 SSHAT and CDR2 FNYEAQ (reference sequence). The CDR3 nucleotides are TGTGCTAGCAGCCAAGGGGGCGGGGTCACAGATACGCAGTATTTT. Its protein product is CASSQGGGVTDTQYF.

This clonotype was observed a few times. This chain uses TRBV20-1 with TRBJ2-5, with 11 positions matching TRBD1. The CDR3 covers 14 residues. Trimming at V came to 2 bases and at J to 11 bases, leaving 10 bases not matched to a gene. Germline CDR1 DFQATT, CDR2 SNEGSKA (reference sequence). CDR3: CSARYGTGGSEQYF. The CDR3 nucleotides read TGCAGTGCTAGATACGGGACAGGGGGAAGTGAGCAGTACTTC.

V usage is TRBV5-1 and J usage is TRBJ1-1, with a possible D match to TRBD1 (6 bases). CDR3 length: 14 residues. Looked up from germline, CDR1 is SGHRS and CDR2 is YFSETQ. Trimming pared 3 bases from V and 8 bases from J, leaving 17 bases between. Here the CDR3 reads CASSSTGPPTEAFF. Written as DNA, the CDR3 is TGCGCCAGCAGCTCCACAGGGCCTCCCACCGAAGCTTTCTTT.

The V gene is TRBV29-1, the J gene TRBJ1-2; no reliable D call. The length of the CDR3 is 9 residues. Germline CDR1 SQVTM, CDR2 ANQGSEA. With 7 bases removed from V and 5 bases from J, the gap between germline ends came to 5 bases. CDR3: CSGGYGYTF. The CDR3 coding sequence is TGCAGCGGAGGGTATGGCTACACCTTC.

The chain recombines TRBV6-5 with TRBJ2-1; the D is unclear. Trimming stripped 6 bases from V and 6 bases from J, with 18 bases between. The CDR3 totals 15 residues. Germline V CDR1 and CDR2: MNHEY, SVGAGI. Here the CDR3 DNA reads TGTGCCAGCAGCCCAGACGGTCACTTGAGCAATGAGCAGTTCTTC. Its translation is CASSPDGHLSNEQFF.

This clonotype has at least ten counts. The chain uses TRBV3-1 and TRBJ2-5, with 8 bases aligning to TRBD2. The CDR3 has 15 amino acids. Looked up from germline, CDR1 is LGHDT and CDR2 is YNNKEL (reference sequence). The V gene end was trimmed by 6 bases and the J gene end by 1 base; junction bases not matched to a gene: 7. The CDR3 DNA reads TGTGCCAGCAGGCCTCGCGGGGGGTTCCAAGAGACCCAGTACTTC. The encoded protein is CASRPRGGFQETQYF.

V is TRBV25-1 and J is TRBJ2-6; TRBD1 matches at 9 bases. Looked up from germline, CDR1 is MGHDK and CDR2 is SYGVNS. This CDR3 spans 16 amino acids. V shed 4 bases, J shed 4 bases, and the junction held 5 bases outside the gene matches. The CDR3 region is CASSVGQGAGANVLTF. The CDR3 coding sequence is TGTGCCAGCAGTGTGGGACAGGGCGCCGGGGCCAACGTCCTGACTTTC.

There are a few counts of this clonotype. This chain joins TRBV14 and TRBJ1-6; the match to TRBD1 covers 8 bases. Looked up from germline, CDR1 is SGHDN and CDR2 is FVKESK. The CDR3 totals 15 residues. J was trimmed by 9 bases and V by 1 base; bases with no gene match: 5. The CDR3 DNA follows: TGTGCCAGCAGCCAAGCCGGGACAGGATCTTCACCCCTCCACTTT. It encodes CASSQAGTGSSPLHF.

The chain combines TRBV12-3 or TRBV12-4 with TRBJ2-3; 8 bases are a match to TRBD2. V shed 3 bases, J shed 5 bases, and the junction held 7 bases outside the gene matches. The CDR3 covers 15 residues. The CDR3 sequence: CASSLGGLVLDTQYF. In DNA, the CDR3 is TGTGCCAGCAGTTTGGGGGGACTAGTTCTAGATACGCAGTATTTT.

This clonotype was recorded a few times. CDR3 loop: CASSSSSEQFF. The CDR3 nucleotides read TGTGCCAGCAGTTCGTCCTCGGAGCAGTTCTTC. This chain uses TRBV12-3 or TRBV12-4 with TRBJ2-1; D ambiguous. Trimming took 4 bases from V and 10 from J, leaving 8 bases between them. This CDR3 has 11 residues.

V is TRBV21-1 and J is TRBJ1-2. TRBV21-1 is a listed pseudogene. The CDR3 contains 13 residues. The CDR3 DNA reads TGTGCCAGCAGCAAATCCGGTTCCTATGGCTACACCTTC. Translated, it gives CASSKSGSYGYTF.

This clonotype came up many times. The rearrangement joins TRBV7-9 to TRBJ2-5; D gene unclear. V was clipped by 5 bases and J by 5 bases, with 6 bases between them. The CDR3 extends over 11 amino acids. Looked up from germline, CDR1 is SEHNR and CDR2 is FQNEAQ (reference sequence). The CDR3 coding sequence is TGTGCCAGCAGCCCCTCCGAGACCCAGTACTTC. Its translation is CASSPSETQYF.

The chain employs TRBV29-1 and TRBJ1-2; a possible D gene is TRBD1 (6 bases). V gave up 5 bases and J gave up 8 bases, with 12 bases separating them. The CDR3 has 11 residues. Germline lookup yields CDR1 SQVTM and CDR2 ANQGSEA. The CDR3 DNA reads TGCAGCGTTAAGACAGGCGCCGGCTACACCTTC. This gives the protein CSVKTGAGYTF.

The chain carries TRBV6-2 or TRBV6-3 and TRBJ2-3; D unresolved. This CDR3 has 11 amino acids. V shed 6 bases and J shed 5 bases, with 6 bases lying between them. Germline CDR1 reads MNHEY; CDR2 reads SVGEGT. The CDR3 region is CASRKGDTQYF. As DNA, the CDR3 is TGTGCCAGCAGAAAGGGAGATACGCAGTATTTT.